Listed here are 28 T cell receptor beta chains from one sample, sequenced in a study of blood T cell repertoires in COVID-19. The table came from immunoSEQ multiplex PCR; TCRdb's copy has only in-frame clones and leaves some out. The sample lists 150,000 to 200,000 clones, approximately 84% seen once, with 20% to 25% in the top ten. Sequencing was done on a sample of peripheral blood. All receptors come from a woman of 80 years or more with acute or convalescent COVID-19.

The chain recombines TRBV6-5 with TRBJ1-2; possibly TRBD1 for D (5 bases). The germline V and J ends were trimmed by 6 bases and 4 bases, with 12 bases remaining between them. Germline CDR1 MNHEY, CDR2 SVGAGI. The CDR3 spans 13 residues. CDR3 nucleotides: TGTGCCAGCAGCCAGGGATTAGGCTATGGCTACACCTTC. It specifies CASSQGLGYGYTF.

The V call is TRBV5-1, the J call TRBJ1-3; D ambiguous. Trimming took off 0 bases at V and 0 bases at J, with 10 bases between the two ends. Germline CDR1 SGHRS, CDR2 YFSETQ. This CDR3 comprises 16 residues. The CDR3 coding sequence is TGCGCCAGCAGCTTGGATGGAGCCAGCTCTGGAAACACCATATATTTT. This encodes CASSLDGASSGNTIYF. The full variable domain, with the rest looked up from reference TRBV5-1 and TRBJ1-3, is KAGVTQTPRYLIKTRGQQVTLSCSPISGHRSVSWYQQTPGQGLQFLFEYFSETQRNKGNFPGRFSGRQFSNSRSEMNVSTLELGDSALYLCASSLDGASSGNTIYFGEGSWLTVV.

This clone was detected once. The J gene is TRBJ2-2, the V gene TRBV5-1; tentative D call: TRBD1 (8 bases). The germline V gene has CDR1 SGHRS and CDR2 YFSETQ. V lost 2 bases, J lost 5 bases, and 13 bases lay in between. CDR3 length: 15 amino acids. CDR3 protein: CASSFDRGGTGELFF. The DNA of the CDR3 is TGCGCCAGCAGCTTTGACAGGGGAGGGACCGGGGAGCTGTTTTTT.

CDR3 sequence: CASSPGTGGGETQYF. The CDR3 bases are TGCGCCAGCAGCCCCGGGACAGGGGGGGGAGAGACCCAGTACTTC. V gene TRBV5-1 combines with J gene TRBJ2-5; 11 nucleotides align to TRBD1. CDR3 size: 15 residues. With V trimmed by 4 bases and J by 4 bases, 6 bases remained unmatched. Germline V gives CDR1 SGHRS, CDR2 YFSETQ.

The chain combines TRBV5-1 with TRBJ2-1; D is possibly TRBD1 (5 bases). V dropped 0 bases and J dropped 0 bases, with 10 bases sitting between them. This CDR3 region has 16 residues. The germline gives CDR1 SGHRS, CDR2 YFSETQ. The CDR3 reads CASSLAAQVSYNEQFF. CDR3 DNA sequence: TGCGCCAGCAGCTTGGCCGCACAGGTCTCCTACAATGAGCAGTTCTTC.

V usage is TRBV4-1 and J usage is TRBJ2-7; a possible D gene is TRBD1 (5 bases). Trimming shortened V by 4 bases and J by 6 bases, and 13 bases separated the two germline ends. Germline loops: CDR1 MGHRA, CDR2 YSYEKL. This CDR3 contains 13 residues. The CDR3 DNA follows: TGCGCCAGCAGCCGTACAGACAGCGCCGAGCAGTACTTC. Its protein is CASSRTDSAEQYF.

This chain connects TRBV15 to TRBJ1-4; D is undetermined. The V and J ends lost 2 bases and 2 bases respectively, with 12 bases between them. CDR3 length equals 16 residues. Germline values: CDR1 LNHNV, CDR2 YYDKDF (reference sequence). CDR3 nucleotides: TGTGCCACCAGCAGACACTCCGGGAGGACTAATGAAAAACTGTTTTTT. Protein: CATSRHSGRTNEKLFF.

The rearrangement uses TRBV5-1 and TRBJ2-3, with 7 nucleotides matching TRBD1. Germline lookup yields CDR1 SGHRS and CDR2 YFSETQ. The ends lost 1 base at V and 0 bases at J; junction bases unmatched: 5. This CDR3 has 16 residues. The CDR3 DNA reads TGCGCCAGCAGCTTGACCCGGGACAGTAGCACAGATACGCAGTATTTT. This gives the protein CASSLTRDSSTDTQYF.

The CDR3 loop reads CASSQDRAYGYTF. The CDR3 bases are TGTGCCAGCTCACAGGACAGGGCCTATGGCTACACCTTC. V and J are TRBV18 and TRBJ1-2; TRBD1 matches at 8 bases. The CDR3 runs 13 residues. Germline lookup yields CDR1 KGHSH and CDR2 LQKENI. Trimming took 4 bases from V and 4 from J; bases not matched to a gene: 2.

The V call is TRBV10-3, the J call TRBJ2-7, with TRBD2 as a possible D gene (6 bases). Per the germline V gene, CDR1 is ENHRY and CDR2 is SYGVKD. This CDR3 has 13 residues. Trimming left V 4 bases short and J 6 bases short, with 13 bases between. The CDR3 loop is CAISGTAGGEQYF. As DNA, the CDR3 is TGTGCCATCAGTGGGACGGCCGGGGGCGAGCAGTACTTC.

This clone was seen a handful of times. The V call is TRBV19, the J call TRBJ2-2, with D possibly matching TRBD2 (5 bases). The V gene's germline CDR1 is LNHDA and CDR2 SQIVND (reference sequence). Trimming removed 7 bases at V and 7 bases at J, with 10 bases between. The CDR3 has 12 amino acids. This chain's CDR3 is CASTDDYGELFF. CDR3 bases: TGTGCCAGTACCGATGACTACGGGGAGCTGTTTTTT.

This clone has only a few counts. The chain links TRBV15 to TRBJ2-1, with 11 bases identical to TRBD2. The germline CDR1 and CDR2 sequences are LNHNV and YYDKDF (reference sequence). Trimming cost V 7 bases and J 1 base; bases outside gene matches: 3. This CDR3 spans 15 amino acids. Here the CDR3 DNA reads TGTGCCACCAAGGGACTAGCGGCTTCCTACAATGAGCAGTTCTTC. The encoded protein is CATKGLAASYNEQFF.

This clone has just one count. The CDR3 bases are TGCGCCAGCATGAGGGAGACAGGGAGTGAGCAGTTCTTC. This translates into CASMRETGSEQFF. This sequence joins TRBV5-1 and TRBJ2-1; 7 bases line up with TRBD1. The CDR3 covers 13 residues. The V gene's germline CDR1 is SGHRS and CDR2 YFSETQ. The trim removed 6 bases at V and 9 bases at J, leaving 9 bases unmatched.

V is TRBV15 and J is TRBJ2-5, with D maybe TRBD1 (6 bases). From germline, CDR1 is LNHNV and CDR2 YYDKDF (reference sequence). The CDR3 is 14 residues long. Between the trimmed V and J ends, which lost 0 bases and 4 bases, there was a span of 9 bases. The CDR3 nucleotides read TGTGCCACCAGCAGAGACCCAGGGGCAGAGACCCAGTACTTC. Translated: CATSRDPGAETQYF.

The chain couples TRBV5-6 to TRBJ1-1; unclear D gene. CDR1 and CDR2 from the germline V gene are SGHDT and YYEEEE. Trimming removed 2 bases from V and 0 bases from J, with 17 bases in between. CDR3 length: 17 residues. Here the CDR3 reads CASSFKEPSRMNTEAFF. The CDR3 region has the DNA TGTGCCAGCAGCTTCAAGGAGCCTTCTCGAATGAACACTGAAGCTTTCTTT.

The chain couples TRBV19 to TRBJ2-2; D perhaps matches TRBD1 (6 bases). Germline values: CDR1 LNHDA, CDR2 SQIVND (reference sequence). Trimming removed 2 bases at V and 0 bases at J, with 7 bases between. The CDR3 extends over 15 amino acids. The CDR3 nucleotides are TGTGCCAGTAGTATACGGGACACGAACACCGGGGAGCTGTTTTTT. Protein: CASSIRDTNTGELFF.

This chain links TRBV7-2 with TRBJ2-1; 8 bases fit TRBD1. After removal of 5 bases from V and 4 bases from J, the junction contained 10 bases not matched to a gene. Per germline, CDR1 SGHTA and CDR2 FQGNSA. This CDR3 spans 16 amino acids. The CDR3 loop is CASSNYPQGGYNEQFF. CDR3 DNA: TGTGCCAGCAGCAACTACCCACAGGGGGGTTACAATGAGCAGTTCTTC.

The chain uses TRBV4-1 and TRBJ1-1; TRBD1 might be the D (5 bases). The germline V gene has CDR1 MGHRA and CDR2 YSYEKL. The germline V and J ends were trimmed by 5 bases and 1 base, with 11 bases remaining between them. The CDR3 is 14 amino acids. CDR3 region: CASSATQGNTEAFF. DNA for the CDR3: TGCGCCAGCAGCGCGACGCAGGGGAACACTGAAGCTTTCTTT.

This sequence joins TRBV5-1 and TRBJ1-1; TRBD1 is a possible D gene (6 bases). Germline values: CDR1 SGHRS, CDR2 YFSETQ. The CDR3 is made up of 17 amino acids. The V and J ends lost 1 base and 5 bases respectively, with 21 bases between them. CDR3 nucleotide sequence: TGCGCCAGCAGCTTGAATTTTAACAGGGAATGGGGAACTGAAGCTTTCTTT. Amino acids: CASSLNFNREWGTEAFF.

The J gene is TRBJ2-7, the V gene TRBV6-5; tentative D call: TRBD2 (6 bases). There are 15 residues in the CDR3. Trimming took off 7 bases at V and 0 bases at J, with 16 bases between the two ends. In germline, CDR1 is MNHEY, CDR2 SVGAGI. The CDR3 region has the DNA TGTGCCAGCATGGTTGGCGGGACGGTCTCCTACGAGCAGTACTTC. Its translation is CASMVGGTVSYEQYF.

V usage is TRBV9 and J usage is TRBJ2-7; 12 bases line up with TRBD2. Losses at the gene ends were 0 bases for V and 4 bases for J; bases not matched to a gene: 2. Germline values: CDR1 SGDLS, CDR2 YYNGEE. The CDR3 loop spans 15 amino acids. The CDR3 sequence is CASSVDTSGRYEQYF. As DNA, the CDR3 is TGTGCCAGCAGCGTAGACACTAGCGGGAGGTACGAGCAGTACTTC.

The chain employs TRBV10-3 and TRBJ2-1; TRBD1 aligns across 9 bases. Looked up from germline, CDR1 is ENHRY and CDR2 is SYGVKD. V trimming: 6 bases; J trimming: 6 bases; junction bases outside the gene matches: 12. The CDR3 totals 16 residues. The DNA for the CDR3 is TGTGCCATCAGAGAGGACAGGGGAATCGCTCTCAATGAGCAGTTCTTC. This translates into CAIREDRGIALNEQFF.

The chain is built from TRBV14 and TRBJ1-2; D ambiguous. V lost 0 bases, J lost 7 bases, and 12 bases lay in between. The CDR3 spans 14 residues. CDR1 SGHDN and CDR2 FVKESK come from the germline V gene. CDR3 sequence: CASSQDPGVAGYTF. CDR3 sequence (DNA): TGTGCCAGCAGCCAAGACCCCGGGGTCGCTGGCTACACCTTC.

The CDR3 loop is CASSSTGPGGYTF. The CDR3 DNA follows: TGTGCCAGCAGTTCGACAGGCCCGGGGGGCTACACCTTC. The chain combines TRBV6-6 with TRBJ1-2; D is possibly TRBD1 (6 bases). The germline CDR1 and CDR2 sequences are MNHNY and SVGAGI (reference sequence). The germline V and J ends were trimmed by 4 bases and 8 bases, with 14 bases remaining between them. The CDR3 consists of 13 residues.

The chain couples TRBV19 to TRBJ2-7, with D possibly matching TRBD1 (6 bases). The CDR3 extends over 15 amino acids. Germline V gene sequence: CDR1 LNHDA, CDR2 SQIVND (reference sequence). Trimming cost V 2 bases and J 0 bases, with 11 bases left between them. The CDR3 region is CASSIIPGDSYEQYF. The DNA for the CDR3 is TGTGCCAGTAGTATAATCCCAGGGGACTCCTACGAGCAGTACTTC.

This rearrangement joins TRBV3-1 (or the pseudogene TRBV3-2) to TRBJ2-3, with 7 bases matching TRBD2. The germline V gene has CDR1 LGHDT and CDR2 YNNKEL (reference sequence). The CDR3 extends over 17 amino acids. V shed 0 bases, J shed 6 bases, and the junction held 12 bases outside the gene matches. Written as DNA, the CDR3 is TGTGCCAGCAGCCAAGATGGGACTAACCGAGGGTGGGATACGCAGTATTTT. Protein sequence: CASSQDGTNRGWDTQYF.

The chain carries TRBV6-5 and TRBJ1-5, with a possible D match to TRBD1 (6 bases). V was shortened by 0 bases and J by 4 bases, with 7 bases between the two germline ends. Germline V lookup: CDR1 MNHEY, CDR2 SVGAGI. The CDR3 length is 14 residues. The CDR3 region is CASSYSRGNQPQHF. The DNA for the CDR3 is TGTGCCAGCAGTTACTCGAGGGGGAATCAGCCCCAGCATTTT.

The genes are TRBV7-2 and TRBJ1-6; D uncertain. The CDR3 has 14 residues. Germline-derived CDR1 and CDR2 are SGHTA and FQGNSA. With 2 bases removed from V and 10 bases from J, the gap between germline ends came to 12 bases. The CDR3 nucleotides are TGTGCCAGCAGCTTATTCGTGCCGGAGTCACCCCTCCACTTT. This translates into CASSLFVPESPLHF.